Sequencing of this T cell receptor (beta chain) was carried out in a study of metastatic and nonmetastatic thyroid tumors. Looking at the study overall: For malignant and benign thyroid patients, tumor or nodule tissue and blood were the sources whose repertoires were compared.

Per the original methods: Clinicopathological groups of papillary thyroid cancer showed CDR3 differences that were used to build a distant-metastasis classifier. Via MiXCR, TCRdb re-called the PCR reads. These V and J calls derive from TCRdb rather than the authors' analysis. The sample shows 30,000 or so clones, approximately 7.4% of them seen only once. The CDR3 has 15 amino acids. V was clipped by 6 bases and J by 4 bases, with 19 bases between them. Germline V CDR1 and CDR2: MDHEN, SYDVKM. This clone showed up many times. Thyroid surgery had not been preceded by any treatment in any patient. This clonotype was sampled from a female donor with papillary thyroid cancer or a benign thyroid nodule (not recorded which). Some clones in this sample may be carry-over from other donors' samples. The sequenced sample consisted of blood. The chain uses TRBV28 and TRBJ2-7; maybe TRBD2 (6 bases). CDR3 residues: CASSLPRPSEYEQYF. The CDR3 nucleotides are TGTGCCAGCAGCCTCCCCCGCCCTAGCGAGTACGAGCAGTACTTC.